This T cell receptor (beta chain) was sequenced during a study of blood T cell repertoires in COVID-19. Study at large: Researchers got acute and convalescent COVID-19 samples from the United States, Italy and Spain. T cells, B-cell-depleted T cells, or PBMCs provided the cDNA or gDNA that served as material.

How the authors handled the data: Nucleated cell number was recorded as an estimate derived from reference gene primer amplification. TCRdb's table, derived via immunoSEQ multiplex PCR, lists solely in-frame clones and lacks some. The DNA gave D and trimming, while V, J and clone size come from that table. The table lists 300,000 to 450,000 clones, less than 85% of them singletons. CDR1 and CDR2 (germline): MDHEN, SYDVKM. V was clipped by 4 bases and J by 8 bases; unmatched bases: 10. The CDR3 is 15 amino acids. The sequence derives from a woman between 18 and 29 years old with acute or convalescent COVID-19. This chain connects TRBV28 to TRBJ1-4, with 7 bases identical to TRBD1. The sample was peripheral blood. The CDR3 here is CASSSSWAGGEKLFF. The CDR3 DNA is TGTGCCAGCAGTTCCTCCTGGGCAGGGGGGGAAAAACTGTTTTTT.